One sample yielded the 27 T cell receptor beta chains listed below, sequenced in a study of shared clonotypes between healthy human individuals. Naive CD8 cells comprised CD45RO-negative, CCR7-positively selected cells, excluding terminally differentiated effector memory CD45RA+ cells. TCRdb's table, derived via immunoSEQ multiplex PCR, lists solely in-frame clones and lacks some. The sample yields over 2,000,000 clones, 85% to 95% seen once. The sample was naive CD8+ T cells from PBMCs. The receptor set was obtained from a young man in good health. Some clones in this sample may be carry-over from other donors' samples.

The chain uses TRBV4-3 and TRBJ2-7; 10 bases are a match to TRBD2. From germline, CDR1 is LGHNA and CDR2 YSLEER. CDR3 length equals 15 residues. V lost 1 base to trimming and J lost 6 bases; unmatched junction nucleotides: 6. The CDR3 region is CASSQAASGSGEQYF. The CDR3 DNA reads TGCGCCAGCAGCCAAGCGGCTAGCGGGAGTGGCGAGCAGTACTTC.

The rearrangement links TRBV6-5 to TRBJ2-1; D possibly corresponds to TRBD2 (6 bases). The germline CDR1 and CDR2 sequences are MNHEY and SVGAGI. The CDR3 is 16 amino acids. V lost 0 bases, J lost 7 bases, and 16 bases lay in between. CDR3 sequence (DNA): TGTGCCAGCAGTTACTCGCTAACCGGGAGCTCGAATGAGCAGTTCTTC. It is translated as CASSYSLTGSSNEQFF.

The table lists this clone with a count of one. CDR3 nucleotide sequence: TGTGCCAGCAGCCTCACAGCGAGAGTCTCCGAGCAGTACTTC. Translating gives CASSLTARVSEQYF. This chain links TRBV11-3 with TRBJ2-7; D gene uncertain. In germline, CDR1 is SGHNT, CDR2 YENEEA. Trimming took 5 bases from V and 6 from J, leaving 17 bases between them. The length of the CDR3 is 14 residues.

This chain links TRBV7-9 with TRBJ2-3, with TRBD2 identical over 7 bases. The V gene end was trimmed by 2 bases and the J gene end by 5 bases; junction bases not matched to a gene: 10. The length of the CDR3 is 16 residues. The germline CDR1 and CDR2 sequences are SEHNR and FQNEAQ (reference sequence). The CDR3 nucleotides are TGTGCCAGCAGCTTAACGTTGGGCGGGAGAATAGATACGCAGTATTTT. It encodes CASSLTLGGRIDTQYF.

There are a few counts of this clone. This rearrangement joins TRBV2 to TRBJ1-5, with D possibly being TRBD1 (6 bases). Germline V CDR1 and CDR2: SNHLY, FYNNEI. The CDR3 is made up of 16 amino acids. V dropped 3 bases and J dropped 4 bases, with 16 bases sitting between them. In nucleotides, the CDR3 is TGTGCCAGCAGTGACGGTAGGGGGGCGGTGAATCAGCCCCAGCATTTT. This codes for CASSDGRGAVNQPQHF.

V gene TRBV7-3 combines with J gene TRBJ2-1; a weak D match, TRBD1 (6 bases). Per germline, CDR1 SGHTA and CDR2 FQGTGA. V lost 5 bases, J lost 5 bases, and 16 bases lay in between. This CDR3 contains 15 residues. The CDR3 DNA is TGTGCCAGCAGCCTTACACAGGGTTTGAACAATGAGCAGTTCTTC. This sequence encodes CASSLTQGLNNEQFF.

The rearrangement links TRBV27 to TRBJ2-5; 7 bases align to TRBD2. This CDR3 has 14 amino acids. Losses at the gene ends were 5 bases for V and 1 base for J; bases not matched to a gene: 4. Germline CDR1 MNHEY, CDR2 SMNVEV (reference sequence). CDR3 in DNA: TGTGCCAGCAGTCCTAGCGGCCCCCAAGAGACCCAGTACTTC. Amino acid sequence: CASSPSGPQETQYF.

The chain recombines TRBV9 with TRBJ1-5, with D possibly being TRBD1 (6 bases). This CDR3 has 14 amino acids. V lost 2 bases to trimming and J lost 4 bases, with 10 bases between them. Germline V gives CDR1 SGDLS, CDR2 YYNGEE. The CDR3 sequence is CASSVEQGNQPQHF. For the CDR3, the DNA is TGTGCCAGCAGCGTGGAACAGGGAAATCAGCCCCAGCATTTT.

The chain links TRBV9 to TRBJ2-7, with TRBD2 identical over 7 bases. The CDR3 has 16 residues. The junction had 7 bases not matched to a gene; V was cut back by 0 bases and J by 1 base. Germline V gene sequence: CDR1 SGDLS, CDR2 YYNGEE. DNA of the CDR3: TGTGCCAGCAGCGTAGCTGGCGGGAGTACTTCCTACGAGCAGTACTTC. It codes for CASSVAGGSTSYEQYF.

The CDR3 loop is CASSETASENQPQHF. DNA of the CDR3: TGTGCCAGCAGTGAGACGGCGTCGGAGAATCAGCCCCAGCATTTT. This chain links TRBV6-1 with TRBJ1-5, with no clear D. The CDR3 contains 15 residues. Germline V gene lookup returns CDR1 MNHNS and CDR2 SASEGT. Trimming shortened V by 3 bases and J by 4 bases, and 13 bases separated the two germline ends.

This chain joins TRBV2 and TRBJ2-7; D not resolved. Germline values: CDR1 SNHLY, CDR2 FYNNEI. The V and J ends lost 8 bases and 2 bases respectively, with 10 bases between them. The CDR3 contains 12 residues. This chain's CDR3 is CASFSQTYEQYF. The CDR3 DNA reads TGTGCCAGCTTTTCCCAGACCTACGAGCAGTACTTC.

CDR3 DNA sequence: TGTGCCAGCAGCTTGGCAGTACTTGACAATCAGCCCCAGCATTTT. It encodes CASSLAVLDNQPQHF. The chain has TRBV5-6 and TRBJ1-5; D ambiguous. CDR1 and CDR2 (germline): SGHDT, YYEEEE. The CDR3 runs to 15 residues. V lost 0 bases, J lost 3 bases, and 10 bases lay in between.

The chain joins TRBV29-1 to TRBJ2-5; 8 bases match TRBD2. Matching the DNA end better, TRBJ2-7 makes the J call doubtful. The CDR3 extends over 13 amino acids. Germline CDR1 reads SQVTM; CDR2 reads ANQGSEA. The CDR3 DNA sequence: TGCAGCGTGATCCCGGGAGGGGGTCACGAGCAGTACTTC. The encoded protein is CSVIPGGGHEQYF.

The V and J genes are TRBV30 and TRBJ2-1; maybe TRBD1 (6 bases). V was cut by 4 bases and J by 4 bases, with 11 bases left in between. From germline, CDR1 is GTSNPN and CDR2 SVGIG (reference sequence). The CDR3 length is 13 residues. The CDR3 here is CAWKKQGYNEQFF. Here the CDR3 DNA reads TGTGCCTGGAAAAAACAGGGATACAATGAGCAGTTCTTC. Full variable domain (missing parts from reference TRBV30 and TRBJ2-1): SQTIHQWPATLVQPVGSPLSLECTVEGTSNPNLYWYRQAAGRGLQLLFYSVGIGQISSEVPQNLSASRPQDRQFILSSKKLLLSDSGFYLCAWKKQGYNEQFFGPGTRLTVL.

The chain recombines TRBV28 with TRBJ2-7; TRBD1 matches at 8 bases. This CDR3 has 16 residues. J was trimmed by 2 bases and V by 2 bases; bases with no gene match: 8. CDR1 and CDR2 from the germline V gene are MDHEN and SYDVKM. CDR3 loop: CASSLDLDRATYEQYF. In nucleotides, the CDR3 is TGTGCCAGCAGTTTAGATCTGGACAGGGCTACCTACGAGCAGTACTTC.

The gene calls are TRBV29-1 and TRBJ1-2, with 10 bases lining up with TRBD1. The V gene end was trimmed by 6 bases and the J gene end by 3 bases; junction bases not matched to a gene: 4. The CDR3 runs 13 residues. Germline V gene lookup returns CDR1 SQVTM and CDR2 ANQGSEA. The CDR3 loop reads CSVRDRGDYGYTF. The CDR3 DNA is TGCAGCGTCCGGGACAGGGGTGACTATGGCTACACCTTC.

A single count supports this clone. The CDR3 sequence: CASSWGLAGVSVVELFF. For the CDR3, the DNA is TGCGCCAGCAGCTGGGGACTAGCGGGAGTGTCGGTAGTGGAGCTGTTTTTT. The genes are TRBV5-1 and TRBJ2-2; 14 nucleotides match TRBD2. Germline-derived CDR1 and CDR2 are SGHRS and YFSETQ. This CDR3 has 17 amino acids. After removal of 3 bases from V and 10 bases from J, the junction contained 11 bases not matched to a gene. The full variable domain, its missing parts supplied by reference TRBV5-1 and TRBJ2-2, is KAGVTQTPRYLIKTRGQQVTLSCSPISGHRSVSWYQQTPGQGLQFLFEYFSETQRNKGNFPGRFSGRQFSNSRSEMNVSTLELGDSALYLCASSWGLAGVSVVELFFGEGSRLTVL.

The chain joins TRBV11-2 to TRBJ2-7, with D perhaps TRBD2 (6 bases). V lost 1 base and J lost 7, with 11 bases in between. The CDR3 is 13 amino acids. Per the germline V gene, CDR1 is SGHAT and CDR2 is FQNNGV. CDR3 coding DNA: TGTGCCAGCAGCTTAGGCCGGGAGCGGGAGCAGTACTTC. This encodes CASSLGREREQYF.

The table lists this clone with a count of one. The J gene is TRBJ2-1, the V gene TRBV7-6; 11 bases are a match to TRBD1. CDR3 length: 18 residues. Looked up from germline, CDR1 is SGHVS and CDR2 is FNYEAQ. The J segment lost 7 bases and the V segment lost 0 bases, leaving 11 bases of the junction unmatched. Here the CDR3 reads CASSLARGGQGARNEQFF. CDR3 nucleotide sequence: TGTGCCAGCAGCTTAGCTCGGGGAGGACAGGGGGCAAGGAATGAGCAGTTCTTC.

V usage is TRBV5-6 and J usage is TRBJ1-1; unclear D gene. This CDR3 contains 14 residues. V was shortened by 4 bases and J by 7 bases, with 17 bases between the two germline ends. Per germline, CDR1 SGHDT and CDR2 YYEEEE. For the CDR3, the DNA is TGTGCCAGCAGCCTTCCGAGCGGACGGAATGAAGCTTTCTTT. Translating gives CASSLPSGRNEAFF.

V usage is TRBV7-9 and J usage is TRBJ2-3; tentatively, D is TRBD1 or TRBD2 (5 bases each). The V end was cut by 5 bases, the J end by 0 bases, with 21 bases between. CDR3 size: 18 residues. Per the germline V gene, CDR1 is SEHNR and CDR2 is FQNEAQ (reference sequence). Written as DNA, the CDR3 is TGTGCCAGCAGCCAATGGGAACGGGGCGTTACTAGCACAGATACGCAGTATTTT. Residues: CASSQWERGVTSTDTQYF.

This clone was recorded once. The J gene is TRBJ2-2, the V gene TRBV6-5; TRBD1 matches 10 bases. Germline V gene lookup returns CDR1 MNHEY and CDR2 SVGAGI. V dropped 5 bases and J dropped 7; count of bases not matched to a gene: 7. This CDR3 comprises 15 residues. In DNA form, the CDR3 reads TGTGCCAGCAGTCCGACAGGGGGCTATAACGGGGAGCTGTTTTTT. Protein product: CASSPTGGYNGELFF.

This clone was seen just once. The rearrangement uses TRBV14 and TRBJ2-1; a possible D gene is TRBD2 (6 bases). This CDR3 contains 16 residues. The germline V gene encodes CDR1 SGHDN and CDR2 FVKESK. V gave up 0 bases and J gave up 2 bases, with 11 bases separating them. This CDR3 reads CASSQERRGPYNEQFF. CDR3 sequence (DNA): TGTGCCAGCAGCCAAGAGCGGCGGGGTCCCTACAATGAGCAGTTCTTC.

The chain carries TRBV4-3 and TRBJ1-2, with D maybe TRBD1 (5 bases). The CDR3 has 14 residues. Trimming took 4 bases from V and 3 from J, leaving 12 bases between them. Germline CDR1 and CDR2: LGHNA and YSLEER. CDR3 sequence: CASSPGPTYYGYTF. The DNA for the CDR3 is TGCGCCAGCAGCCCGGGACCGACCTACTATGGCTACACCTTC.

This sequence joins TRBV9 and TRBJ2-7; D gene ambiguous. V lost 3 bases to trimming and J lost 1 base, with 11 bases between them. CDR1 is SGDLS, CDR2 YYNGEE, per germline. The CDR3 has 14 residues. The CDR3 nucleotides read TGTGCCAGCAGCGCCCAAGGGAAGTCCTACGAGCAGTACTTC. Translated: CASSAQGKSYEQYF.

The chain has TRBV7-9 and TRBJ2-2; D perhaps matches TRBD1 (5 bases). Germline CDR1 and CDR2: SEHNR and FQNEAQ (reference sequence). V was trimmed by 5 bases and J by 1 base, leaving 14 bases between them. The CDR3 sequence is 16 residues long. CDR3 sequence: CASSQYQGGNTGELFF. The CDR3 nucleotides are TGTGCCAGCAGCCAATACCAGGGCGGGAACACCGGGGAGCTGTTTTTT.

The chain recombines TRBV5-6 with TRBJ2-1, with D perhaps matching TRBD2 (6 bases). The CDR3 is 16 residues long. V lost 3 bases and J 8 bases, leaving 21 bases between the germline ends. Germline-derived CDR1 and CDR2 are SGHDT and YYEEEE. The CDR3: CASSSPRESDGDEQFF. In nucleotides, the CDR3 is TGTGCCAGCAGCTCCCCCCGGGAGTCAGATGGGGATGAGCAGTTCTTC.